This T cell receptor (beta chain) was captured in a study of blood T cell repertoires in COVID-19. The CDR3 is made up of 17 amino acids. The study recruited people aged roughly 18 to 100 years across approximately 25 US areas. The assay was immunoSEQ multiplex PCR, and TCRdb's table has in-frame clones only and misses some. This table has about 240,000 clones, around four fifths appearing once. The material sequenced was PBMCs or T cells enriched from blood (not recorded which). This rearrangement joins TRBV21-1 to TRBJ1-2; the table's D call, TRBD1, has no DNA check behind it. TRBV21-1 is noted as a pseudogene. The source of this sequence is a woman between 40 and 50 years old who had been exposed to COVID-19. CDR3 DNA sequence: TGTGCCAGCAGCAAAGTTCGAGAACAGGGGTCCGACTATGGCTACACCTTC. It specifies CASSKVREQGSDYGYTF.